The 31 T cell receptor beta chains reported below all come from one sample, sequenced in a study of shared clonotypes between healthy human individuals. The protocol was immunoSEQ multiplex PCR, while the TCRdb copy is restricted to in-frame clones and leaves out a portion. Among around 1.1 million clones, roughly 80% were seen once, and the ten largest hold 0.89%. Sequenced sample: memory CD4+ T cells from PBMCs. The subset is: CD45RA-negative fraction. These receptor sequences come from a man younger than 35 in good health. Some clones in this sample may be carry-over from other donors' samples.

This clone was observed a few times. The chain employs TRBV6-5 and TRBJ1-5; the D gene is possibly TRBD1 (5 bases). Germline CDR1 reads MNHEY; CDR2 reads SVGAGI. The CDR3 loop spans 15 amino acids. V lost 0 bases and J 4 bases, leaving 10 bases between the germline ends. This CDR3 reads CASSYSGVGNQPQHF. For the CDR3, the DNA is TGTGCCAGCAGTTACTCAGGGGTTGGAAATCAGCCCCAGCATTTT.

The gene calls are TRBV19 and TRBJ1-5; 9 positions match TRBD1. This CDR3 spans 16 amino acids. Germline assignment: CDR1 LNHDA and CDR2 SQIVND (reference sequence). The trim removed 4 bases at V and 4 bases at J, leaving 8 bases unmatched. This chain's CDR3 is CASSNPPGTGNQPQHF. The DNA for the CDR3 is TGTGCCAGTAGTAACCCCCCTGGGACAGGGAATCAGCCCCAGCATTTT.

The CDR3 loop is CASSEATGNYEQYF. CDR3 DNA: TGTGCCAGCAGTGAGGCTACAGGTAACTACGAGCAGTACTTC. The chain employs TRBV2 and TRBJ2-7; perhaps TRBD1 as D (5 bases). This CDR3 has 14 residues. Germline-derived CDR1 and CDR2 are SNHLY and FYNNEI. Trimming stripped 3 bases from V and 3 bases from J, with 12 bases between.

This clone was picked up a small number of times. V gene TRBV11-2 combines with J gene TRBJ1-1; D is perhaps TRBD1 (5 bases). The V and J ends lost 0 bases and 8 bases respectively, with 10 bases between them. The V gene's germline CDR1 is SGHAT and CDR2 FQNNGV. The CDR3 has 13 amino acids. DNA for the CDR3: TGTGCCAGCAGCTTAGATATAGAGGGGGAAGCTTTCTTT. This gives the protein CASSLDIEGEAFF. Full variable domain (rest looked up from reference TRBV11-2 and TRBJ1-1): EAGVAQSPRYKIIEKRQSVAFWCNPISGHATLYWYQQILGQGPKLLIQFQNNGVVDDSQLPKDRFSAERLKGVDSTLKIQPAKLEDSAVYLCASSLDIEGEAFFGQGTRLTVV.

J is TRBJ2-6 and V is TRBV6-1; D uncertain. Germline V gives CDR1 MNHNS, CDR2 SASEGT. This CDR3 has 13 amino acids. V was trimmed by 8 bases and J by 0 bases, leaving 5 bases between them. CDR3 nucleotides: TGTGCCAGCGGCCACTCTGGGGCCAACGTCCTGACTTTC. This encodes CASGHSGANVLTF.

This rearrangement joins TRBV11-2 to TRBJ1-2, with D possibly TRBD1 on 6 matching bases. This CDR3 is 13 amino acids long. CDR1 and CDR2 from the germline V gene are SGHAT and FQNNGV. V was pared by 4 bases and J by 7 bases, with 13 bases between. The CDR3 reads CASSSSTGIGYTF. Here the CDR3 DNA reads TGTGCCAGCAGCTCCTCCACAGGGATTGGCTACACCTTC.

This chain joins TRBV19 and TRBJ2-2; the D is unclear. There are 14 residues in the CDR3. Trimming cost V 3 bases and J 4 bases, with 9 bases left between them. The germline CDR1 and CDR2 sequences are LNHDA and SQIVND (reference sequence). CDR3 coding DNA: TGTGCCAGTAGTATTCAGGAGTTCACCGGGGAGCTGTTTTTT. Translating it yields CASSIQEFTGELFF.

The chain joins TRBV7-3 to TRBJ2-3; TRBD2 might be the D (6 bases). V lost 4 bases, J lost 2 bases, and 10 bases lay in between. This CDR3 region has 14 residues. Germline V lookup: CDR1 SGHTA, CDR2 FQGTGA. The CDR3 DNA follows: TGTGCCAGCAGCTCACGGGGGAACACAGATACGCAGTATTTT. The encoded protein is CASSSRGNTDTQYF.

This rearrangement joins TRBV5-1 to TRBJ2-1; 10 bases fit TRBD2. V gave up 0 bases and J gave up 3 bases; unmatched junction bases: 3. CDR1 SGHRS and CDR2 YFSETQ come from the germline V gene. The CDR3 totals 16 residues. The CDR3 loop is CASSLVGLAVYNEQFF. Here the CDR3 DNA reads TGCGCCAGCAGCTTGGTCGGACTAGCGGTCTACAATGAGCAGTTCTTC.

Only a few counts were recorded for this clone. The chain links TRBV20-1 to TRBJ2-3; D is uncertain. Deletions cut 6 bases from V and 4 bases from J, with 8 bases between. There are 11 residues in the CDR3. Looked up from germline, CDR1 is DFQATT and CDR2 is SNEGSKA (reference sequence). The CDR3 DNA reads TGCAGTGCCCGACGGCCAGATACGCAGTATTTT. It translates to CSARRPDTQYF.

This clone was recorded a few times. The limits of the CDR3 on the DNA are not certain, so only TCRdb's listed CDR3 is given. The chain employs TRBV27 and TRBJ1-1; the DNA was not compared with TRBD1, the D call given in the table. The CDR3 numbers 23 amino acids, ends counted. The germline V gene has CDR1 MNHEY and CDR2 SMNVEV (reference sequence). The CDR3 reads CASRPGGEAFFGQGTRLGTEAFF.

The chain is built from TRBV18 and TRBJ2-2, with a possible D match to TRBD1 (6 bases). The CDR3 is 16 residues long. V dropped 3 bases and J dropped 5 bases, with 16 bases sitting between them. Germline V gene data show CDR1 as KGHSH and CDR2 as LQKENI. CDR3 DNA: TGTGCCAGCTCACCTTTGGACAGAAGGGGAACCGGGGAGCTGTTTTTT. Translation gives CASSPLDRRGTGELFF.

The chain uses TRBV29-1 and TRBJ1-2; no clear D. CDR3 length: 11 residues. Germline CDR1 SQVTM, CDR2 ANQGSEA. V dropped 5 bases and J dropped 6 bases, with 10 bases sitting between them. CDR3 coding DNA: TGCAGCGTTTTCGAATCAAATGGCTACACCTTC. It encodes CSVFESNGYTF.

This clone was seen more than once but under ten times. The chain carries TRBV5-6 and TRBJ2-7; 14 nucleotides match TRBD2. V shed 4 bases and J 4 bases; nucleotides not matched to a gene: 7. This CDR3 region has 16 residues. Germline V CDR1 and CDR2: SGHDT, YYEEEE. The CDR3 DNA is TGTGCCAGCAGCAGGGGACTAGCGGGAGAACCTTACGAGCAGTACTTC. It specifies CASSRGLAGEPYEQYF.

This chain joins TRBV5-6 and TRBJ2-1; TRBD1 might be the D (6 bases). V lost 2 bases and J 5 bases, leaving 14 bases between the germline ends. There are 15 residues in the CDR3. Germline CDR1 SGHDT, CDR2 YYEEEE. The CDR3, as DNA: TGTGCCAGCAGCTTAATCGGGACAAAAGACAATGAGCAGTTCTTC. It translates to CASSLIGTKDNEQFF. Full variable domain (remainder filled in from reference TRBV5-6 and TRBJ2-1): DAGVTQSPTHLIKTRGQQVTLRCSPKSGHDTVSWYQQALGQGPQFIFQYYEEEERQRGNFPDRFSGHQFPNYSSELNVNALLLGDSALYLCASSLIGTKDNEQFFGPGTRLTVL.

The CDR3 reads CASRPQGVVIETQYF. The DNA for the CDR3 is TGTGCCAGCAGACCCCAGGGGGTTGTCATAGAGACCCAGTACTTC. This chain connects TRBV27 to TRBJ2-5; 7 positions agree with TRBD1. The CDR3 is 15 residues long. V was pared by 6 bases and J by 4 bases, with 11 bases of the junction left unmatched. Per germline, CDR1 MNHEY and CDR2 SMNVEV (reference sequence).

CDR3 in amino acids: CASSTATRQETQYF. The CDR3 nucleotides are TGTGCCAGCAGTACTGCGACGCGGCAAGAGACCCAGTACTTC. J is TRBJ2-5 and V is TRBV6-6; D gene uncertain. Germline lookup yields CDR1 MNHNY and CDR2 SVGAGI (reference sequence). CDR3 length equals 14 residues. V shed 5 bases and J shed 2 bases, with 12 bases lying between them.

The V gene is TRBV6-4, the J gene TRBJ2-1, with 7 bases aligning to TRBD1. CDR1 is MRHNA, CDR2 SNTAGT, per germline. This CDR3 region has 15 residues. The junction had 8 bases not matched to a gene; V was cut back by 6 bases and J by 3 bases. CDR3 nucleotides: TGTGCCAGCAGACCACAGGGGACGTTCTACAATGAGCAGTTCTTC. This encodes CASRPQGTFYNEQFF.

This clone was seen more than once but under ten times. In the same sample, other DNA sequences code for this CDR3. The chain links TRBV7-2 to TRBJ2-3; D is uncertain. The CDR3 is 15 residues long. The germline V and J ends were trimmed by 5 bases and 0 bases, with 12 bases remaining between them. Germline V gene lookup returns CDR1 SGHTA and CDR2 FQGNSA. CDR3 region: CASSLRETSTDTQYF. In DNA, the CDR3 is TGTGCCAGCAGCCTAAGGGAAACTAGCACAGATACGCAGTATTTT.

V and J are TRBV6-8 and TRBJ2-7, with D perhaps matching TRBD2 (6 bases). Germline-derived CDR1 and CDR2 are MNHGY and SAAAGT. The CDR3 spans 13 residues. V was shortened by 6 bases and J by 5 bases, with 14 bases between the two germline ends. This chain's CDR3 is CASRGLKTHEQYF. CDR3 DNA: TGTGCCAGCAGGGGACTGAAGACCCACGAGCAGTACTTC.

The chain uses TRBV5-1 and TRBJ1-4, with D uncertain. The CDR3 length is 15 residues. V was trimmed by 1 base and J by 8 bases, leaving 15 bases between them. CDR1 is SGHRS, CDR2 YFSETQ, per germline. The CDR3 region has the DNA TGCGCCAGCAGCTTGATAGAGGCATCCGGGGAAAAACTGTTTTTT. This encodes CASSLIEASGEKLFF.

Many counts were recorded for this clone. This chain links TRBV7-3 with TRBJ2-3, with D uncertain. The germline V and J ends were trimmed by 1 base and 0 bases, with 23 bases remaining between them. In germline, CDR1 is SGHTA, CDR2 FQGTGA. This CDR3 is 20 amino acids long. The CDR3 DNA reads as TGTGCCAGCAGCTTAATTTCTCTGTTAGGCGGCGGACCTAGCACAGATACGCAGTATTTT. Protein sequence: CASSLISLLGGGPSTDTQYF.

This clone has only a few counts. The rearrangement joins TRBV5-1 to TRBJ2-5; 9 bases match TRBD1. This CDR3 spans 14 amino acids. Germline CDR1 and CDR2: SGHRS and YFSETQ. The V gene end was trimmed by 2 bases and the J gene end by 4 bases; junction bases not matched to a gene: 3. CDR3 loop: CASSFGDRAETQYF. In DNA, the CDR3 is TGCGCCAGCAGCTTCGGGGACAGGGCAGAGACCCAGTACTTC.

As for this clone: One junction end does not reproduce the germline sequence, and a read error may be involved. The J gene is TRBJ1-2, the V gene TRBV29-1; D unclear. From germline, CDR1 is SQVTM and CDR2 ANQGSEA. The CDR3 is 11 residues long. The CDR3, as DNA: TGCAGCGGGTCCTCAAACTATTGCTACACCTTC. Translating it yields CSGSSNYCYTF. Complete variable domain (other parts from reference TRBV29-1 and TRBJ1-2): SAVISQKPSRDICQRGTSLTIQCQVDSQVTMMFWYRQQPGQSLTLIATANQGSEATYESGFVIDKFPISRPNLTFSTLTVSNMSPEDSSIYLCSGSSNYCYTFGSGTRLTVV.

This chain connects TRBV28 to TRBJ2-2; perhaps TRBD2 as D (6 bases). The V gene lost 7 bases and the J gene lost 4 bases, with 13 bases spanning the gap. Germline CDR1 MDHEN, CDR2 SYDVKM. CDR3 length equals 14 residues. The CDR3 DNA sequence: TGTGCCAGCAACGTCGGGAGTCGCACCGGGGAGCTGTTTTTT. As protein: CASNVGSRTGELFF.

The chain uses TRBV25-1 and TRBJ2-1; TRBD2 agrees at 13 bases. This CDR3 contains 18 residues. CDR1 is MGHDK, CDR2 SYGVNS, per germline. Trimming at V came to 2 bases and at J to 4 bases, leaving 8 bases not matched to a gene. DNA of the CDR3: TGTGCCAGCAGTGAAGGTGGGTGGACTAGCGGGAGTTACAATGAGCAGTTCTTC. It specifies CASSEGGWTSGSYNEQFF.

V and J are TRBV19 and TRBJ2-1, with TRBD2 identical over 7 bases. Germline V gene lookup returns CDR1 LNHDA and CDR2 SQIVND (reference sequence). Losses at the gene ends were 4 bases for V and 8 bases for J; bases not matched to a gene: 14. The CDR3 spans 16 residues. The CDR3 here is CASSTLASRVRDEQFF. The CDR3, as DNA: TGTGCCAGTAGTACACTAGCGTCTAGGGTTAGGGATGAGCAGTTCTTC.

This clone occurred a few times. In nucleotides, the CDR3 is TGTGCCAGCTTAGGGAGACAATCCTACGAGCAGTACTTC. Translating it yields CASLGRQSYEQYF. The rearrangement uses TRBV7-9 and TRBJ2-7, with D possibly TRBD2 on 5 matching bases. The V gene's germline CDR1 is SEHNR and CDR2 FQNEAQ (reference sequence). The CDR3 spans 13 residues. V was shortened by 8 bases and J by 1 base, with 12 bases between the two germline ends.

This clone was seen more than once but under ten times. This chain links TRBV5-1 with TRBJ2-7, with TRBD1 identical over 7 bases. CDR1 SGHRS and CDR2 YFSETQ come from the germline V gene. This CDR3 region has 16 residues. V was pared by 0 bases and J by 0 bases, with 6 bases of the junction left unmatched. CDR3: CASSLEGQPNSYEQYF. CDR3 bases: TGCGCCAGCAGCTTGGAGGGACAGCCAAACTCCTACGAGCAGTACTTC.

The CDR3, as DNA: TGTGCCACCAGCAGGCCCTCTGGGGCCAACGTCCTGACTTTC. Translating gives CATSRPSGANVLTF. J is TRBJ2-6 and V is TRBV15; D uncertain. The germline gives CDR1 LNHNV, CDR2 YYDKDF (reference sequence). Trimming pared 3 bases from V and 0 bases from J, leaving 3 bases between. The CDR3 runs 14 residues.

This clone was counted a single time. V and J are TRBV28 and TRBJ1-2; 12 bases agree with TRBD1. This CDR3 contains 17 residues. Germline loops: CDR1 MDHEN, CDR2 SYDVKM. V shed 4 bases and J 1 base; nucleotides not matched to a gene: 7. The CDR3 is CASSSGQGARLNYGYTF. The CDR3 DNA follows: TGTGCCAGCAGTTCGGGACAGGGGGCCCGCCTTAACTATGGCTACACCTTC.